The T cell receptor beta chain described here comes from a study of cytomegalovirus exposure and HLA in healthy donors. Study-wide findings and caveats: It is likely that the observed cluster of highly shared sequence variants was a sequencing artifact. The dataset shows that most TCR sequences were rare, while some public TCRs occurred in many donors. Most of the TCR beta V segments (in an earlier analysis) were productive either about 87% or about 30% of the time.

The donors (healthy individuals) were bone marrow donors. Trimming took 4 bases from V and 5 from J, leaving 11 bases between them. The CDR3 runs to 13 residues. CDR1 and CDR2 from the germline V gene are SSHAT and FNYEAQ (reference sequence). Comments on this clone: The antigen remains undetermined.

Primers included in the PCR were 60 Vbeta and 13 Jbeta primers. TCRdb's copy holds only in-frame clones and misses some; the assay was immunoSEQ multiplex PCR. The sample data list 95,000 to 150,000 clones. The rearrangement links TRBV7-7 to TRBJ1-1; no definite D call. This receptor was obtained from a man younger than 30 in good health and CMV-seronegative. Sample: PBMCs. CDR3 in DNA: TGTGCCAGCAGCTCGGATCGAGGAACTGAAGCTTTCTTT. This encodes CASSSDRGTEAFF.